Listed below are T cell receptor beta chains from one sample, sequenced in a study of shared clonotypes between healthy human individuals. The table came from immunoSEQ multiplex PCR; TCRdb's copy has only in-frame clones and leaves some out. Of about 980,000 clones listed, 70% to 85% are singletons. Sequenced: memory CD4+ T cells sorted from blood. These receptors all come from a young man in good health. CDR3s include the opening cysteine and the closing phenylalanine or tryptophan. A D gene is named only where the DNA matches it firmly. Size tells how often a clone was seen (once, few, many) or the class of an expanded clone, and some rows leave it out.

j_call d_call clone_size v_call cdr3_aa cdr3_nt
TRBJ1-2 . . TRBV5-5 CASSLGMDSYGYTF TGTGCCAGCAGCTTGGGCATGGACAGTTATGGCTACACCTTC
TRBJ1-6 . . TRBV15 CATSREKGLGSPLHF TGTGCCACCAGCAGAGAAAAGGGACTGGGTTCACCCCTCCACTTT
TRBJ1-2 . . TRBV20-1 CSALIRYGYTF TGTAGTGCTCTGATCAGATATGGCTACACCTTC
TRBJ2-2 . many TRBV10-1 CASSEVPRAGELFF TGCGCCAGCAGTGAGGTCCCCCGGGCCGGGGAGCTGTTTTTT
TRBJ2-1 . . TRBV11-3 CASSRGNEQFF TGTGCCAGCAGCAGGGGAAATGAGCAGTTCTTC
TRBJ2-6 . . TRBV7-2 CASSFQSSGANVLTF TGTGCCAGCAGCTTCCAGAGCTCTGGGGCCAACGTCCTGACTTTC
TRBJ1-1 TRBD1 . TRBV5-4 CASSFGTGGNTEAFF TGTGCCAGCAGCTTCGGGACAGGCGGAAACACTGAAGCTTTCTTT
TRBJ1-5 TRBD1 few TRBV2 CASSPGQGINQPQHF TGTGCCAGCAGCCCGGGACAGGGGATCAATCAGCCCCAGCATTTT
TRBJ2-5 TRBD2 . TRBV10-1 CASSSSSGTLQETQYF TGCGCCAGCAGCTCCTCTAGCGGCACCCTCCAAGAGACCCAGTACTTC
TRBJ2-1 TRBD2 . TRBV29-1 CSVLGLADYNEQFF TGCAGCGTTCTGGGACTAGCGGATTACAATGAGCAGTTCTTC